The T cell receptor beta chain under discussion was sequenced for a study of PD-1 blockade in classical Hodgkin lymphoma. Each of the patients experienced relapse following autologous stem cell transplantation, and their brentuximab vedotin exposure differed. Method: immunoSEQ multiplex PCR; TCRdb's copy keeps in-frame clones and lacks some. Here the sample spans tens of thousands of clones, 89% being singletons. Study-level findings and limits: Relative to healthy donors, newly diagnosed patients reportedly had lower baseline TCR diversity, which was reported as lower still in relapsed/refractory patients. Patients excluded were those beginning nivolumab under 1 year after ASCT. The origin of the repertoire differences remains undefined, with disease activity or prior therapy as possible causes.

In the case of this clone: Its antigen is undetermined. Other DNA sequences in the sample encode the same CDR3.

The CDR3 sequence is 13 residues long. V was clipped by 2 bases and J by 0 bases, with 6 bases between them. Germline CDR1 reads SGHRS; CDR2 reads YFSETQ. The gene calls are TRBV5-1 and TRBJ2-7; D unresolved. Sequencing used peripheral blood mononuclear cells (PBMCs), obtained before the second cycle of nivolumab. This receptor was identified in a human donor with classical Hodgkin lymphoma. This chain's CDR3 is CASSFGSSYEQYF. The CDR3 DNA sequence: TGCGCCAGCAGCTTCGGATCCTCCTACGAGCAGTACTTC. Looking up the rest from reference TRBV5-1 and TRBJ2-7 gives the full variable domain: KAGVTQTPRYLIKTRGQQVTLSCSPISGHRSVSWYQQTPGQGLQFLFEYFSETQRNKGNFPGRFSGRQFSNSRSEMNVSTLELGDSALYLCASSFGSSYEQYFGPGTRLTVT.